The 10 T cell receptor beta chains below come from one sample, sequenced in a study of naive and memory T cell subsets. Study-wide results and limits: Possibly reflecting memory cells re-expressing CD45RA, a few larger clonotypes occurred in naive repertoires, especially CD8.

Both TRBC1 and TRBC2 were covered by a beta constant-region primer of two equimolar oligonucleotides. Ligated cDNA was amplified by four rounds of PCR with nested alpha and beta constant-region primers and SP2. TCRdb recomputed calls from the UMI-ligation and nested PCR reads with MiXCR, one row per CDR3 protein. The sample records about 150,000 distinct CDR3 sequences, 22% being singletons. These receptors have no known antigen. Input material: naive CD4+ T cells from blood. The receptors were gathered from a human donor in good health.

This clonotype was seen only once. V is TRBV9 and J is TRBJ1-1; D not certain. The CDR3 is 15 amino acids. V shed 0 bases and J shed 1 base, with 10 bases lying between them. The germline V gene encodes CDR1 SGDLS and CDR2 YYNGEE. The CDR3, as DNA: TGTGCCAGCAGCGTAGGGCCTTCTGGGAACACTGAAGCTTTCTTT. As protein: CASSVGPSGNTEAFF. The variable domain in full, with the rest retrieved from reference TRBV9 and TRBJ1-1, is DSGVTQTPKHLITATGQRVTLRCSPRSGDLSVYWYQQSLDQGLQFLIQYYNGEERAKGNILERFSAQQFPDLHSELNLSSLELGDSALYFCASSVGPSGNTEAFFGQGTRLTVV.

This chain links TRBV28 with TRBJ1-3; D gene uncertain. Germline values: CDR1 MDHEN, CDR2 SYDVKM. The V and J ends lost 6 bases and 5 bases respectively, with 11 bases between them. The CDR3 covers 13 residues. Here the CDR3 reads CASRGTARNTIYF. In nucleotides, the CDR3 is TGTGCCAGCAGGGGTACAGCAAGAAACACCATATATTTT.

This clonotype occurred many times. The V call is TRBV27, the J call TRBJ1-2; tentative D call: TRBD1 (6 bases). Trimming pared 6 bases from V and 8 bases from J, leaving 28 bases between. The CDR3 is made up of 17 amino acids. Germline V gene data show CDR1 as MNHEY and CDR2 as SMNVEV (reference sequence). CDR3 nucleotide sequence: TGTGCCAGCAGCCCGGTTCTGATGAGGGGGGTCAAGAGAGGCTACACCTTC. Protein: CASSPVLMRGVKRGYTF.

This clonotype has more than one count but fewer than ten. CDR3 region: CASSLSGTEETQYF. The DNA of the CDR3 is TGTGCCAGCAGCTTGTCTGGGACCGAAGAGACCCAGTACTTC. The chain employs TRBV5-4 and TRBJ2-5, with D perhaps being TRBD1 or TRBD2 (5 bases each). Germline assignment: CDR1 SGHNT and CDR2 YYREEE (reference sequence). Trimming stripped 1 base from V and 3 bases from J, with 10 bases between. The CDR3 spans 14 residues.

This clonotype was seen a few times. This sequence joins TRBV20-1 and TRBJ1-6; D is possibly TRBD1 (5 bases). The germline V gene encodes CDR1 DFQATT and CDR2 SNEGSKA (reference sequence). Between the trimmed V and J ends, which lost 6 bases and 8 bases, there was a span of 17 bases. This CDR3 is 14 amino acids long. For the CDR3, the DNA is TGCAGTGCCGTAGGCGGGGGTCCTTATTCACCCCTCCACTTT. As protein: CSAVGGGPYSPLHF.

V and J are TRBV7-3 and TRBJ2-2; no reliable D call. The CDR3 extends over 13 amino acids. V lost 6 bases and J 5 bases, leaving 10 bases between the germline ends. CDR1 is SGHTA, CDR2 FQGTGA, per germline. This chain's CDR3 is CASSHTETGELFF. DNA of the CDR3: TGTGCCAGCAGTCATACAGAGACCGGGGAGCTGTTTTTT. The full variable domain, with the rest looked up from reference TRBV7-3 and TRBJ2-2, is GAGVSQTPSNKVTEKGKYVELRCDPISGHTALYWYRQSLGQGPEFLIYFQGTGAADDSGLPNDRFFAVRPEGSVSTLKIQRTERGDSAVYLCASSHTETGELFFGEGSRLTVL.

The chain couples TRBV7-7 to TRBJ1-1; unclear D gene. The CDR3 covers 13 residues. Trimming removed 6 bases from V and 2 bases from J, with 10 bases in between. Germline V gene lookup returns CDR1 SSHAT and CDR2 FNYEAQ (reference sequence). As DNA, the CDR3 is TGTGCCAGCAGTTTAAAAGCCAACACTGAAGCTTTCTTT. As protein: CASSLKANTEAFF.

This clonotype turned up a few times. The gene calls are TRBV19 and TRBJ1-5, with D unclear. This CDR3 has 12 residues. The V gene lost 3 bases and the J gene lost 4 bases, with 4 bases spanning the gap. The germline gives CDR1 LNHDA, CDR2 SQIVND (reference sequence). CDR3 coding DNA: TGTGCCAGTAGTATGGGGAATCAGCCCCAGCATTTT. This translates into CASSMGNQPQHF.

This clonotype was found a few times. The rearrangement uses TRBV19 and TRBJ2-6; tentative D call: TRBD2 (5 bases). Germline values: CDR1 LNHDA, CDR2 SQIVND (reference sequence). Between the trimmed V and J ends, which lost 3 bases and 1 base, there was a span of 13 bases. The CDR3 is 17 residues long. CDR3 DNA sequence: TGTGCCAGTAGTATGGCCCATCGGGGTTCTGGGGCCAACGTCCTGACTTTC. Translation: CASSMAHRGSGANVLTF.

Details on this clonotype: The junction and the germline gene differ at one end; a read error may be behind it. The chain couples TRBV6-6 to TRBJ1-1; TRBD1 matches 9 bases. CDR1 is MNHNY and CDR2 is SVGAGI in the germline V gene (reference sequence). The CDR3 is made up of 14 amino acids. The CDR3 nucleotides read TGTGCCAGCAGTGGCGGGACAGGGAACCCTGAAGCTTTCTTT. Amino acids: CASSGGTGNPEAFF.